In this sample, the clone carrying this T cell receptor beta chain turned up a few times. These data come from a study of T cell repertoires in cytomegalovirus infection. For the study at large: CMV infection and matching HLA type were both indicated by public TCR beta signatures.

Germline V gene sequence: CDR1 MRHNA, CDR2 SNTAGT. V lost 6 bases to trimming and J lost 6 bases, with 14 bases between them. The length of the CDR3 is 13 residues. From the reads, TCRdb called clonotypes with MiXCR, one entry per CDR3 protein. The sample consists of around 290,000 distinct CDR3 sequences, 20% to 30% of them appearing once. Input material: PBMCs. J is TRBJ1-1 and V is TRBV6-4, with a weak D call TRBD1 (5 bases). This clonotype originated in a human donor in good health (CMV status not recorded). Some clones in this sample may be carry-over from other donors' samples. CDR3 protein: CASSPSWGSEAFF. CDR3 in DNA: TGTGCCAGCAGCCCTAGTTGGGGGTCTGAAGCTTTCTTT.